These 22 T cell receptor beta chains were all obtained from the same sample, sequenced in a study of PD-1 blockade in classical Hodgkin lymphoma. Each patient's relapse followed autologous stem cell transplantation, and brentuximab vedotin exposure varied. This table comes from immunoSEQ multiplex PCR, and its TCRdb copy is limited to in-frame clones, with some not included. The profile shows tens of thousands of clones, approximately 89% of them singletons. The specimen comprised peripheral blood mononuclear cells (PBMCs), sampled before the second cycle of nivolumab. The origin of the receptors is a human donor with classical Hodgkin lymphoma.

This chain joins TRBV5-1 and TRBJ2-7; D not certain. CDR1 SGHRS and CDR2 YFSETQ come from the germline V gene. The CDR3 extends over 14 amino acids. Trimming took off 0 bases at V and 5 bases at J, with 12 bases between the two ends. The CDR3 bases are TGCGCCAGCAGCTTGGTGGGCGCGTGGGACGAGCAGTACTTC. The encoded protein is CASSLVGAWDEQYF.

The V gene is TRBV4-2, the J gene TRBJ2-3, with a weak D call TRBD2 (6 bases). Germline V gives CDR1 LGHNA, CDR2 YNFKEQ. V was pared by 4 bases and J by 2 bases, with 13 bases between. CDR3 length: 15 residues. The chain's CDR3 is CASSLRGSLTDTQYF. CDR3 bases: TGTGCCAGCAGCCTACGGGGGTCCCTCACAGATACGCAGTATTTT.

This CDR3 is CASSVSPGTGRETQYF. The CDR3 nucleotides are TGTGCCAGCAGCGTAAGCCCTGGGACAGGGAGAGAGACCCAGTACTTC. This rearrangement joins TRBV9 to TRBJ2-5; 9 nucleotides line up with TRBD1. Germline V gene data show CDR1 as SGDLS and CDR2 as YYNGEE. V was clipped by 1 base and J by 4 bases; unmatched bases: 8. The CDR3 runs to 16 residues.

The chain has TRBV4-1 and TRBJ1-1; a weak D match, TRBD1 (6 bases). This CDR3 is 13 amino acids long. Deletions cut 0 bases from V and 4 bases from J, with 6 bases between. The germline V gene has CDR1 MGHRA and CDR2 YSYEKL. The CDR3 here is CASSQDRGTEAFF. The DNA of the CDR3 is TGCGCCAGCAGCCAAGACAGGGGCACTGAAGCTTTCTTT.

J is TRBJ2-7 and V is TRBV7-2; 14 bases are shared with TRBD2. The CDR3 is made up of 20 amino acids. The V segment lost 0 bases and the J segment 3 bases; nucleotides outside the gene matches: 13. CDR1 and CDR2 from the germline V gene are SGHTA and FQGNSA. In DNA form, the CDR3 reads TGTGCCAGCAGCTTAGCCCGACTAGCGGGAGGGCCGGGGGCCGTCTACGAGCAGTACTTC. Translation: CASSLARLAGGPGAVYEQYF.

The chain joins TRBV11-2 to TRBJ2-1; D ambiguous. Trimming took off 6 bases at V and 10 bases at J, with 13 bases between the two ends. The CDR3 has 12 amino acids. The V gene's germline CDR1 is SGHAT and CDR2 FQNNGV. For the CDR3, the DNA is TGTGCCAGCAGTACAGAACTCGGGGAGCAGTTCTTC. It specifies CASSTELGEQFF.

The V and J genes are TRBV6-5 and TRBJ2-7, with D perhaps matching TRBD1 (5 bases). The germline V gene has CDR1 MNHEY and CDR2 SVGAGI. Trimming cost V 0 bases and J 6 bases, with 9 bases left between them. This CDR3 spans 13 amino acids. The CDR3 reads CASSYSIQAEQYF. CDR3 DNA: TGTGCCAGCAGTTACTCGATACAGGCCGAGCAGTACTTC.

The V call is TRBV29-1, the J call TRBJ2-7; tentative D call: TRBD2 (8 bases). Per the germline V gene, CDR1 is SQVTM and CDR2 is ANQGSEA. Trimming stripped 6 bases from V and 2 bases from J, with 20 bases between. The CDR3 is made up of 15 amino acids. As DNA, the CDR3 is TGCAGCGTCGGTTCGGGAGGGGGCTTAACCTACGAGCAGTACTTC. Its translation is CSVGSGGGLTYEQYF.

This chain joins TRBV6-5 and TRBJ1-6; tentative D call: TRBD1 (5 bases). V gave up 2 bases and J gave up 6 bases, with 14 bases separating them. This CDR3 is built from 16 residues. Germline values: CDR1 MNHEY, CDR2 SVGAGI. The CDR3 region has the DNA TGTGCCAGCAGTTACATGGGGTCTAGGGGTAATTCACCCCTCCACTTT. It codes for CASSYMGSRGNSPLHF.

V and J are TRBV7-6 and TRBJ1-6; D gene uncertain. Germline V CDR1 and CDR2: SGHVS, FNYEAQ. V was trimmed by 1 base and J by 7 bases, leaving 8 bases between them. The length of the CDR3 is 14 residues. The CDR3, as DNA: TGTGCCAGCAGCTTAGTCACAGAAAATTCACCCCTCCACTTT. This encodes CASSLVTENSPLHF.

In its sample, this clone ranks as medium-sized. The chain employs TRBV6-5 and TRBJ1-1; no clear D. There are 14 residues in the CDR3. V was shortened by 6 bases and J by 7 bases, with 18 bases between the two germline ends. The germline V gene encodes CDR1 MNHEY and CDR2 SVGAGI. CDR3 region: CASSPTGSGFEAFF. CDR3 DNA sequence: TGTGCCAGCAGCCCGACCGGGTCCGGGTTTGAAGCTTTCTTT.

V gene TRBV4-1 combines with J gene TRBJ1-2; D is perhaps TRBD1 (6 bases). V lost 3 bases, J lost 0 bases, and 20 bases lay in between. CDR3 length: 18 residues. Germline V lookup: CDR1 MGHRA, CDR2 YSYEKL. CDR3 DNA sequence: TGCGCCAGCAGCCACCCGGAACAGGGTTCCACTTCTAACTATGGCTACACCTTC. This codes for CASSHPEQGSTSNYGYTF.

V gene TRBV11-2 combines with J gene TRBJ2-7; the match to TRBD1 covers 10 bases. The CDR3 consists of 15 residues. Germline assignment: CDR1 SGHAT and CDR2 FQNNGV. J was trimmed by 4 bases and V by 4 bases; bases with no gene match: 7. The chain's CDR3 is CASSYGTGEGYEQYF. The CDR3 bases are TGTGCCAGCAGCTATGGGACAGGGGAGGGGTACGAGCAGTACTTC.

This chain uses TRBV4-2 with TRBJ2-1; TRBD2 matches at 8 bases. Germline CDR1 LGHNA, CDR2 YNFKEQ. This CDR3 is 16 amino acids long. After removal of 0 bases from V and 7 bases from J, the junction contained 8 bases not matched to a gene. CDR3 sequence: CASSQDWASSGNEQFF. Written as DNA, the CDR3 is TGTGCCAGCAGCCAAGATTGGGCGTCTAGCGGGAATGAGCAGTTCTTC.

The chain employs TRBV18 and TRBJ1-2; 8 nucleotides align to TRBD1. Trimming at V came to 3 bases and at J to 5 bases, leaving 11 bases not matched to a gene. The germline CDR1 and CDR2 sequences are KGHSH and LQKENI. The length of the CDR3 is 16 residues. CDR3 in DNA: TGTGCCAGCTCACCCCAGGGGGCCAGTAGGAGTTATGGCTACACCTTC. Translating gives CASSPQGASRSYGYTF.

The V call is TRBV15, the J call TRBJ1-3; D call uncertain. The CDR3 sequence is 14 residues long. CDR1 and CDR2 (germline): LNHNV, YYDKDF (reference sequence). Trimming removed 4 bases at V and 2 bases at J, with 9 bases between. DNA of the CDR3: TGTGCCACCAGCAAAGATAGGGCTGGAAACACCATATATTTT. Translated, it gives CATSKDRAGNTIYF. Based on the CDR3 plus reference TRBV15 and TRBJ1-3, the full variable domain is DAMVIQNPRYQVTQFGKPVTLSCSQTLNHNVMYWYQQKSSQAPKLLFHYYDKDFNNEADTPDNFQSRRPNTSFCFLDIRSPGLGDTAMYLCATSKDRAGNTIYFGEGSWLTVV.

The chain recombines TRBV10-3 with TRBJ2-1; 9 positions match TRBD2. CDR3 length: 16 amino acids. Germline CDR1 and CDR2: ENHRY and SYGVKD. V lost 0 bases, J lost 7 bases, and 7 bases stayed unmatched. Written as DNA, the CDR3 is TGTGCCATCAGTGAGTCGTATAGCGGGGGACTTAATGAGCAGTTCTTC. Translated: CAISESYSGGLNEQFF.

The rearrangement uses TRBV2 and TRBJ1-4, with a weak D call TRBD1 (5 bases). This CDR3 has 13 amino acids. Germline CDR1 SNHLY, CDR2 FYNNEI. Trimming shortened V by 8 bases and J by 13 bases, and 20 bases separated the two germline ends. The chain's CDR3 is CASGGTGSSGLFF. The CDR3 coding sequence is TGTGCCAGCGGGGGTACGGGGAGCTCGGGACTGTTTTTT. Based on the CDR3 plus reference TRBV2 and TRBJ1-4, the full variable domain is EPEVTQTPSHQVTQMGQEVILRCVPISNHLYFYWYRQILGQKVEFLVSFYNNEISEKSEIFDDQFSVERPDGSNFTLKIRSTKLEDSAMYFCASGGTGSSGLFFGSGTQLSVL.

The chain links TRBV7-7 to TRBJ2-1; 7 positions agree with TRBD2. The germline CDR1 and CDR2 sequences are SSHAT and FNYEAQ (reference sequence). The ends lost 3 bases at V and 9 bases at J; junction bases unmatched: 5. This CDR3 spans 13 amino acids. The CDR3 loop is CASSLREGGEQFF. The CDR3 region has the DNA TGTGCCAGCAGCTTGAGGGAGGGAGGTGAGCAGTTCTTC.

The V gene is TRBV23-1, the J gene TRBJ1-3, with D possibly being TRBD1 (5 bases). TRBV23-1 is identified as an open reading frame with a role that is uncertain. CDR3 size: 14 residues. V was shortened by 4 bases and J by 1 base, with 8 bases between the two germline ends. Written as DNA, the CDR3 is TGCGCCAGCAGTCCCAGGGTTTCTGGAAACACCATATATTTT. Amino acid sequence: CASSPRVSGNTIYF.

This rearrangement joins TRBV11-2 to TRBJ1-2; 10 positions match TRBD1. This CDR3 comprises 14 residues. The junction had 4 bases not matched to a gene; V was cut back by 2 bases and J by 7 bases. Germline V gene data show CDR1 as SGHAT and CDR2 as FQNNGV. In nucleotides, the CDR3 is TGTGCCAGCAGCTTATCCGGGACAGGGGTTGGCTACACCTTC. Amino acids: CASSLSGTGVGYTF.

The CDR3 bases are TGTGCCAGCAGGCGGACGAACACTGAAGCTTTCTTT. Its translation: CASRRTNTEAFF. The J gene is TRBJ1-1, the V gene TRBV2; D call uncertain. CDR1 is SNHLY, CDR2 FYNNEI, per germline. V shed 6 bases and J shed 1 base, with 6 bases lying between them. The CDR3 length is 12 residues.